This TCR beta chain was captured in a study of identifying expanded T cells in peripheral blood. Some clones are missing from TCRdb's copy, which holds only in-frame ones; the method was immunoSEQ multiplex PCR. The sample consists of around 75,000 clones, about 90% of them appearing once. Healthy donors had no documented immune events, such as infections, while sampled. Germline lookup yields CDR1 SGHRS and CDR2 YFSETQ. J lost 1 base, V lost 0 bases, and 5 bases had no gene match. The CDR3 runs 17 residues. The source material was blood. The clonotype comes from a person between 18 and 75 years old in good health. The V gene is TRBV5-1, the J gene TRBJ2-2, with 8 bases identical to TRBD1. As DNA, the CDR3 is TGCGCCAGCAGCTTGGCCATAACAGGGGGGAACACCGGGGAGCTGTTTTTT. Translation: CASSLAITGGNTGELFF. The full variable domain, its missing parts supplied by reference TRBV5-1 and TRBJ2-2, is KAGVTQTPRYLIKTRGQQVTLSCSPISGHRSVSWYQQTPGQGLQFLFEYFSETQRNKGNFPGRFSGRQFSNSRSEMNVSTLELGDSALYLCASSLAITGGNTGELFFGEGSRLTVL.